This TCR beta chain was profiled in a study of T cell repertoires in cytomegalovirus infection. Study-level background: It was recently identified HLA-C-restricted and well-studied HLA-B-restricted CMV epitopes that the study used. A matching HLA type, together with CMV infection, was signaled by public TCR beta signatures. The study, taken as a whole, reports: Adding up the frequency of public TCR beta families identified people who carried CMV plus the relevant HLA. The ex vivo response was dominated by HLA-C-restricted CMV-specific TCR beta clonotypes.

CDR1 and CDR2 (germline): SGHTA, FQGNSA. The CDR3 loop spans 13 amino acids. Trimming removed 1 base at V and 1 base at J, with 3 bases between. TCRdb analysed the reads with MiXCR anew, one entry per CDR3 protein. The sample has about a million distinct CDR3 sequences; 31% are singletons. This clonotype was counted ten times or more. Its antigen is still unknown. Sequenced here: cultured CD8+ T cells from PBMCs, sampled from culture after CMV antigen stimulation. The chain has TRBV7-2 and TRBJ2-3, with no clear D. This TCR derives from a human donor in good health (CMV status not recorded). Some clones in this sample may be carry-over from other donors' samples. The CDR3 protein is CASSLVRTDTQYF. As DNA, the CDR3 is TGTGCCAGCAGCTTAGTCCGCACAGATACGCAGTATTTT.